Presented here are 13 T cell receptor beta chains from one specimen sequenced in a study of T cells after yellow fever vaccination. TCRdb independently ran MiXCR on the 5' RACE reads; one entry per CDR3 protein. The sample has over 300,000 distinct CDR3 sequences, roughly 4% seen once. This sample comprised PBMCs, obtained 5 days after the yellow fever booster vaccination. These receptors were obtained from a man between 18 and 29 years old who received the YFV17D yellow fever vaccine.

In this sample, this clonotype turned up a few times. The CDR3 DNA is TGTGCCAGCAGCCAAGCCGGGGCACTCCAAGAGACCCAGTACTTC. Translated, it gives CASSQAGALQETQYF. The chain carries TRBV4-2 and TRBJ2-5; D assignment may be TRBD1 or TRBD2 (5 bases each). Germline V gene lookup returns CDR1 LGHNA and CDR2 YNFKEQ. The CDR3 is 15 residues long. The ends were cut back, 1 base at V and 1 base at J, with 10 bases in the middle.

This clonotype occurred a few times. The chain links TRBV28 to TRBJ2-3, with 8 positions matching TRBD1. Germline V gene sequence: CDR1 MDHEN, CDR2 SYDVKM. The V and J ends lost 2 bases and 13 bases, in that order; junction bases with no gene match: 5. This CDR3 region has 12 residues. CDR3 coding DNA: TGTGCCAGCAGTTTAGGGACAGGAACAAAGTATTTT. Translated, it gives CASSLGTGTKYF.

The table lists this clonotype with a few counts. The chain has TRBV4-1 and TRBJ2-4, with a tentative D call TRBD2 (7 bases). The CDR3 totals 16 residues. The V gene's germline CDR1 is MGHRA and CDR2 YSYEKL. The V gene lost 1 base and the J gene lost 4 bases, with 14 bases spanning the gap. The CDR3 coding sequence is TGCGCCAGCAGCCAAGGGGGAGGGGGGGAGAAAAACATTCAGTACTTC. Protein sequence: CASSQGGGGEKNIQYF.

This clonotype turned up a few times. This sequence joins TRBV4-1 and TRBJ2-7; a possible D gene is TRBD2 (5 bases). Trimming left V 0 bases short and J 0 bases short, with 9 bases between. The CDR3 runs to 15 residues. Germline CDR1 reads MGHRA; CDR2 reads YSYEKL. CDR3 nucleotides: TGCGCCAGCAGCCAAGATCGGGGTAGCTCCTACGAGCAGTACGTC. This gives the protein CASSQDRGSSYEQYV.

The chain uses TRBV12-3 or TRBV12-4 and TRBJ2-2, with D unclear. V dropped 7 bases and J dropped 1 base, with 13 bases sitting between them. CDR3 length: 15 residues. CDR3 sequence reads: CASISGWENTGELFF. Written as DNA, the CDR3 is TGTGCCAGCATCTCAGGCTGGGAGAACACCGGGGAGCTGTTTTTT.

Ten or more counts support this clonotype. The chain is built from TRBV5-4 and TRBJ2-7, with TRBD1 matching 7 bases. V lost 0 bases to trimming and J lost 3 bases; unmatched junction nucleotides: 9. The CDR3 is 16 residues long. In germline, CDR1 is SGHNT, CDR2 YYREEE (reference sequence). The CDR3 sequence is CASSLAADRRDYEQYF. The CDR3 DNA sequence: TGTGCCAGCAGCTTGGCCGCGGACAGGCGAGACTACGAGCAGTACTTC.

This clonotype was detected only a few times. This chain connects TRBV15 to TRBJ1-2, with D perhaps TRBD1 (5 bases). Germline assignment: CDR1 LNHNV and CDR2 YYDKDF (reference sequence). CDR3 length equals 17 residues. Trimming shortened V by 1 base and J by 4 bases, and 19 bases separated the two germline ends. CDR3 protein: CATSRGPRRGSRYGYTF. For the CDR3, the DNA is TGTGCCACCAGCAGAGGACCTAGGAGGGGAAGTCGCTATGGCTACACCTTC.

This chain joins TRBV7-8 and TRBJ2-7; either TRBD1 or TRBD2 may supply D (7 bases each). The V end lost 4 bases, the J end lost 4 bases, and 23 bases lay between the germline ends. Germline V gene sequence: CDR1 SGHVS, CDR2 FQNEAQ. The CDR3 is made up of 17 amino acids. For the CDR3, the DNA is TGTGCCAGCAGCTCCTCAGAGGACAGGCTGGGGGGGTACGAGCAGTACTTC. It is translated as CASSSSEDRLGGYEQYF.

The J gene is TRBJ2-7, the V gene TRBV4-1, with D possibly matching TRBD1 (5 bases). From germline, CDR1 is MGHRA and CDR2 YSYEKL. The CDR3 is made up of 16 amino acids. The V gene lost 0 bases and the J gene lost 6 bases, with 18 bases spanning the gap. Here the CDR3 reads CASSQDSRGIWSEQYV. The CDR3 DNA sequence: TGCGCCAGCAGCCAAGATAGTAGGGGAATTTGGTCCGAGCAGTACGTC.

There are a few counts of this clonotype. The chain couples TRBV18 to TRBJ1-2; D not certain. Trimming shortened V by 1 base and J by 8 bases, and 14 bases separated the two germline ends. Germline V CDR1 and CDR2: KGHSH, LQKENI. The CDR3 is made up of 14 amino acids. This chain's CDR3 is CASSPRTVREGYTF. The CDR3 coding sequence is TGTGCCAGCTCACCACGGACCGTACGTGAGGGCTACACCTTC.

This clonotype was detected only a few times. V gene TRBV6-1 combines with J gene TRBJ2-3; the D is unclear. With 5 bases removed from V and 4 bases from J, the gap between germline ends came to 13 bases. CDR1 is MNHNS and CDR2 is SASEGT in the germline V gene. There are 14 residues in the CDR3. The CDR3 coding sequence is TGTGCCAGCAGTCACGAGCGACTTGCAGATACGCAGTATTTT. This sequence encodes CASSHERLADTQYF.

This clonotype was seen a handful of times. This chain links TRBV12-3 or TRBV12-4 with TRBJ2-3; tentatively, D is TRBD2 (5 bases). CDR3 length: 15 amino acids. Between the trimmed V and J ends, which lost 4 bases and 2 bases, there was a span of 13 bases. The CDR3 region is CASSWASRTTDTQYF. Here the CDR3 DNA reads TGTGCCAGCAGTTGGGCTAGCCGAACCACAGATACGCAGTATTTT.

J is TRBJ1-6 and V is TRBV7-2, with D perhaps matching TRBD1 (6 bases). V lost 4 bases, J lost 7 bases, and 17 bases lay in between. This CDR3 is built from 16 residues. CDR1 and CDR2 from the germline V gene are SGHTA and FQGNSA. The DNA of the CDR3 is TGTGCCAGCAGCTCCCTAAAACAGGGTTCCAATTCACCCCTCCACTTT. It translates to CASSSLKQGSNSPLHF.